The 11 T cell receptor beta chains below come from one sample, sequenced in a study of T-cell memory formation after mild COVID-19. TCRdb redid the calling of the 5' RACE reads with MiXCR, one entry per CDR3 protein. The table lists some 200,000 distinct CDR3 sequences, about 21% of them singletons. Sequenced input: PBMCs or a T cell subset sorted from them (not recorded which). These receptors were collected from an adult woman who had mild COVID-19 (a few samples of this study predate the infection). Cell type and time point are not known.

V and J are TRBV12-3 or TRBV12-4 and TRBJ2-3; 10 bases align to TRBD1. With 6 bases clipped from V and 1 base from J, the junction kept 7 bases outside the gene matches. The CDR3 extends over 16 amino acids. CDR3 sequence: CASRAPGTGGTDTQYF. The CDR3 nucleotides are TGTGCCAGCAGGGCCCCCGGGACAGGGGGCACAGATACGCAGTATTTT.

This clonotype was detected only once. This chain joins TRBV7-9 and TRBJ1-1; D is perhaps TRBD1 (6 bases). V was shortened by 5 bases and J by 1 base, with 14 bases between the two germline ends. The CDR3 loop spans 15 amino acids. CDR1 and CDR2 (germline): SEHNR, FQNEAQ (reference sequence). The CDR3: CASSPPSTGNTEAFF. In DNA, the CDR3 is TGTGCCAGCAGCCCTCCGTCGACAGGGAACACTGAAGCTTTCTTT.

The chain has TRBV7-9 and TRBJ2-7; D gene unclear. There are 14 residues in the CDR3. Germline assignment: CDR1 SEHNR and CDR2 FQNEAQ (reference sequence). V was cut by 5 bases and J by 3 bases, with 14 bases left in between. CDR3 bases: TGTGCCAGCAGCGCCTCGGGCTATGACTACGAGCAGTACTTC. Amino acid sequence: CASSASGYDYEQYF. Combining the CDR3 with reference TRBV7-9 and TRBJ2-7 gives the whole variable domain DTGVSQNPRHKITKRGQNVTFRCDPISEHNRLYWYRQTLGQGPEFLTYFQNEAQLEKSRLLSDRFSAERPKGSFSTLEIQRTEQGDSAMYLCASSASGYDYEQYFGPGTRLTVT.

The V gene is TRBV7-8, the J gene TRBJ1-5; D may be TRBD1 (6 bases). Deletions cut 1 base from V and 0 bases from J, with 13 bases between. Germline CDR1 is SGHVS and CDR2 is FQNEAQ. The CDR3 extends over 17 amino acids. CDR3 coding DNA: TGTGCCAGCAGCTTAGGATACAGGGACTATAGCAATCAGCCCCAGCATTTT. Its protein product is CASSLGYRDYSNQPQHF.

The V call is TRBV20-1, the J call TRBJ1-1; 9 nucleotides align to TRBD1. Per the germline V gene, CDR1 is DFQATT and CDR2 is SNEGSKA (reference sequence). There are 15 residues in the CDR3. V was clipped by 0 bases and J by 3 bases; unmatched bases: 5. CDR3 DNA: TGCAGTGCTAGAGATCGGGACAGGGTGCACACTGAAGCTTTCTTT. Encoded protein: CSARDRDRVHTEAFF.

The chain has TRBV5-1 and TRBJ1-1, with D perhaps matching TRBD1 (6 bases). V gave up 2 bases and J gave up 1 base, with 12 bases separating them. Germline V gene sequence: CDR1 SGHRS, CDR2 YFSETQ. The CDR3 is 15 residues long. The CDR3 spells CASSFSGAENTEAFF. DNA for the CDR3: TGCGCCAGCAGCTTTTCAGGGGCGGAGAACACTGAAGCTTTCTTT.

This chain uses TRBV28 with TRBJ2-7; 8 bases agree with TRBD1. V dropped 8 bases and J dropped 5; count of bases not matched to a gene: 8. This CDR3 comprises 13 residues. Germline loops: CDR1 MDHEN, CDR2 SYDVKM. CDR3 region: CASGRDRGDEQYF. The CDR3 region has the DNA TGTGCCAGCGGCCGTGACAGGGGTGACGAGCAGTACTTC.

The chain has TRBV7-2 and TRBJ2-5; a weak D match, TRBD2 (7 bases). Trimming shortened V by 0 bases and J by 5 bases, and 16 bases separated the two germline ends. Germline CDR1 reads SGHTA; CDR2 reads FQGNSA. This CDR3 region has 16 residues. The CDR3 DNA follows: TGTGCCAGCAGCTTAGCCCCAGGGGAGGGTATTGAGACCCAGTACTTC. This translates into CASSLAPGEGIETQYF.

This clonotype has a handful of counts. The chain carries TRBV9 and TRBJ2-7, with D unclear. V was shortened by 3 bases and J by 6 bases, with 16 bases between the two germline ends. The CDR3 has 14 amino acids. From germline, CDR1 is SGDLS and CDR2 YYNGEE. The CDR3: CASSAPGEAGEQYF. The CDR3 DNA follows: TGTGCCAGCAGCGCCCCGGGTGAGGCCGGCGAGCAGTACTTC.

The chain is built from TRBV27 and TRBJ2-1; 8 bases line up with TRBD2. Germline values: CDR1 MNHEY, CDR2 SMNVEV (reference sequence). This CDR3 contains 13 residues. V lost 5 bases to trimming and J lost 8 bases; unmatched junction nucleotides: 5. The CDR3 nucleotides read TGTGCCAGCAGTCCATCGGGGGGGGATGAGCAGTTCTTC. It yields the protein CASSPSGGDEQFF.

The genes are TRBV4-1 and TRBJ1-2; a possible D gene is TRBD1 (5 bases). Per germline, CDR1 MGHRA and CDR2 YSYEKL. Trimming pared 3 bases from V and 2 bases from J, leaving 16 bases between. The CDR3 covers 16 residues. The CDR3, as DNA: TGCGCCAGCAGCCACGCAATACAGACAGCGAACTATGGCTACACCTTC. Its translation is CASSHAIQTANYGYTF.